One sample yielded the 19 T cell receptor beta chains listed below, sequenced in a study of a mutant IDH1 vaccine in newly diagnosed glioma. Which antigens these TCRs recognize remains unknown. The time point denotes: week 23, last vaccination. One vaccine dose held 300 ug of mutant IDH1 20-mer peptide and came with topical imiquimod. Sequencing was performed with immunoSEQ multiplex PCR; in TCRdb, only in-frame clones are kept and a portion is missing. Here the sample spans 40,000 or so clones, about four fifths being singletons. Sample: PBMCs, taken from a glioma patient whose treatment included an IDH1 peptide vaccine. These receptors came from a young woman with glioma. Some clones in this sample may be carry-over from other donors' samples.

The chain's CDR3 is CASSLVINEQYF. The DNA for the CDR3 is TGTGCCAGCAGCCTGGTTATCAACGAGCAGTACTTC. The V call is TRBV5-8, the J call TRBJ2-7; D gene uncertain. The ends were cut back, 4 bases at V and 5 bases at J, with 10 bases in the middle. This CDR3 contains 12 residues. CDR1 and CDR2 from the germline V gene are SGHTS and YDEGEE. The whole variable domain, remainder taken from reference TRBV5-8 and TRBJ2-7, is EAGVTQSPTHLIKTRGQQATLRCSPISGHTSVYWYQQALGLGLQFLLWYDEGEERNRGNFPPRFSGRQFPNYSSELNVNALELEDSALYLCASSLVINEQYFGPGTRLTVT.

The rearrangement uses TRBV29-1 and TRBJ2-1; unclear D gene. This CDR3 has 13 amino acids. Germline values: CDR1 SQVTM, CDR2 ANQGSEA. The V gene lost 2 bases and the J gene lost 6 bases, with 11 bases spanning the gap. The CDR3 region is CSVEISGFNEQFF. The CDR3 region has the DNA TGCAGCGTTGAAATTTCAGGCTTCAATGAGCAGTTCTTC.

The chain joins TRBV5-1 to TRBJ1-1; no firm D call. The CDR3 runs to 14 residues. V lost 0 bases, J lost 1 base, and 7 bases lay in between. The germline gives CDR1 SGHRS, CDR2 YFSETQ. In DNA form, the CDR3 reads TGCGCCAGCAGCTTGGTGGGAAAGAACACTGAAGCTTTCTTT. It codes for CASSLVGKNTEAFF.

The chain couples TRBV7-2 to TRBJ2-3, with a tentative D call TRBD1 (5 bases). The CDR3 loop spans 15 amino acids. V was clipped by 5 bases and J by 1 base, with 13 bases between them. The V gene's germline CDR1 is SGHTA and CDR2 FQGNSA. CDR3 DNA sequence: TGTGCCAGCAGCCGATGGGAAGGGGGCACAGATACGCAGTATTTT. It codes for CASSRWEGGTDTQYF.

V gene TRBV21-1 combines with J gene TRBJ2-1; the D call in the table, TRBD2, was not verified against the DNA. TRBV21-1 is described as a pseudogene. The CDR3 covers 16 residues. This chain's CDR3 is CASSRLASGSYNEQFF. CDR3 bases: TGTGCCAGCAGCCGGTTGGCTAGCGGATCCTACAATGAGCAGTTCTTC.

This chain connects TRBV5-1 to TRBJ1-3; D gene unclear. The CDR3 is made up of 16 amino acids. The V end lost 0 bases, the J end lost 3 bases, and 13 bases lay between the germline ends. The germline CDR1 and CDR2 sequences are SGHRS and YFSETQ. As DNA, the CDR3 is TGCGCCAGCAGCTTGGCAGGCGCCCCCGATGGAAACACCATATATTTT. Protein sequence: CASSLAGAPDGNTIYF.

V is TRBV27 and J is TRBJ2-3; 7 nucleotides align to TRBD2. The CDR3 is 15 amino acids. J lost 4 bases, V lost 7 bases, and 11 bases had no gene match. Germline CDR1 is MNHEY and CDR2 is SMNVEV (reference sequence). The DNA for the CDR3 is TGTGCCAGCATCAACCGGAGGGCGGGGGCAGATACGCAGTATTTT. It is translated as CASINRRAGADTQYF.

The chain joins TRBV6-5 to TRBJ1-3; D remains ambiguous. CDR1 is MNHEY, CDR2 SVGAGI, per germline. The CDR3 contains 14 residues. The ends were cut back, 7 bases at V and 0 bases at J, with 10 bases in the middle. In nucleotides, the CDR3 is TGTGCCAGCAAGGCCGGAAGCTCTGGAAACACCATATATTTT. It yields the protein CASKAGSSGNTIYF.

The CDR3 nucleotides are TGTGCCAGCAGTGAGCTAGCGGGCTCCTACAATGAGCAGTTCTTC. It is translated as CASSELAGSYNEQFF. The genes are TRBV6-4 and TRBJ2-1, with 8 bases lining up with TRBD2. After removal of 3 bases from V and 0 bases from J, the junction contained 1 base not matched to a gene. CDR1 and CDR2 (germline): MRHNA, SNTAGT. This CDR3 is built from 15 residues.

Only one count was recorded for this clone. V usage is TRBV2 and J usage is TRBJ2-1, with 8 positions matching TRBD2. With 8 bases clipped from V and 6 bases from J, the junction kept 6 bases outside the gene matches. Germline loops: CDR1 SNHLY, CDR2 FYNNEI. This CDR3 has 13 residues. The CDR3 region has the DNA TGTGCCAGCGAGCTAGCGGGTCCCAATGAGCAGTTCTTC. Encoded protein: CASELAGPNEQFF.

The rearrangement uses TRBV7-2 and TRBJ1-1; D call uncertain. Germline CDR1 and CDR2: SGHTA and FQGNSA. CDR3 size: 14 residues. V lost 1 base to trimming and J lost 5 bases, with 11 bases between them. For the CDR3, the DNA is TGTGCCAGCAGCTTAGGGAGTTATGGGACTGAAGCTTTCTTT. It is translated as CASSLGSYGTEAFF.

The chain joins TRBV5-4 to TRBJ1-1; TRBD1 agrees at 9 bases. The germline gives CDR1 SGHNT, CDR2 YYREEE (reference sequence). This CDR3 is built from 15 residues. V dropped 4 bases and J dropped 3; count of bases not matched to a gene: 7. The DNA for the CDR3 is TGTGCCAGCAGCAACCCCCGGGACAGGGACACTGAAGCTTTCTTT. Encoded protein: CASSNPRDRDTEAFF.

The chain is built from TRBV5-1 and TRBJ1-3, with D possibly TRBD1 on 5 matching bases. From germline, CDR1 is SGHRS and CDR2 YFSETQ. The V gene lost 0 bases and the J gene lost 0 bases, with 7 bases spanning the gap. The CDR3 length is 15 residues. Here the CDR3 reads CASSLGGSSGNTIYF. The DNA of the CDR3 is TGCGCCAGCAGCTTGGGGGGGAGCTCTGGAAACACCATATATTTT.

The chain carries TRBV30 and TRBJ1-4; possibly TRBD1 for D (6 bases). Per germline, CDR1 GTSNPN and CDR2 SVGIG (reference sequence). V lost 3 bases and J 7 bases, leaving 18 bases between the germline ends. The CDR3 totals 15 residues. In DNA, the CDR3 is TGTGCCTGGAGGATCCCGAGGGGGAGTGGTGAAAAACTGTTTTTT. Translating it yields CAWRIPRGSGEKLFF.

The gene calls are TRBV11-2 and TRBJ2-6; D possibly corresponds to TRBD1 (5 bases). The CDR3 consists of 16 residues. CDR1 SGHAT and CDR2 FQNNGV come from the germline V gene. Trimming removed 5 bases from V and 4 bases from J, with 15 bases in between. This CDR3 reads CASSEIPGKGANVLTF. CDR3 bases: TGTGCCAGCAGCGAGATCCCAGGGAAAGGGGCCAACGTCCTGACTTTC.

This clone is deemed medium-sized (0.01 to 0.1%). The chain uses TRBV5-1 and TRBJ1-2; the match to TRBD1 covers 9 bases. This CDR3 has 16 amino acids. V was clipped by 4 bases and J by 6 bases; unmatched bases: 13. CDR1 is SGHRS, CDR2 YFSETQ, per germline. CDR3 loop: CASSPRPGQGIDGYTF. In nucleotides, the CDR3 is TGCGCCAGCAGCCCTCGACCGGGACAGGGAATAGATGGCTACACCTTC.

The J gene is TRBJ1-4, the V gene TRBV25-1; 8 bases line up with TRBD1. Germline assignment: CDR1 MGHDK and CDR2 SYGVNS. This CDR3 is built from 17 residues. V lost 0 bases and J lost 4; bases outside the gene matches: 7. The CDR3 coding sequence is TGTGCCAGCAGTGAATATTCACAGGGGGACCTTAATGAAAAACTGTTTTTT. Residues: CASSEYSQGDLNEKLFF.

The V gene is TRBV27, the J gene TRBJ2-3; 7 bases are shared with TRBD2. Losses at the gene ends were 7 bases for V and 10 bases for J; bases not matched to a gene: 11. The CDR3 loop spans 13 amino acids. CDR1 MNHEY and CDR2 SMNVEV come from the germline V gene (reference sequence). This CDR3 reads CASKHGLDRAQYF. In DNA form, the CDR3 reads TGTGCCAGCAAGCACGGACTAGACCGGGCGCAGTATTTT.

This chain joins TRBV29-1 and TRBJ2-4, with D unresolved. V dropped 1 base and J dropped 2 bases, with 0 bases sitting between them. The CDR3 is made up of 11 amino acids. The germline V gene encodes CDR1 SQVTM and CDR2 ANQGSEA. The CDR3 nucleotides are TGCAGCGTTGAAGCCAAAAACATTCAGTACTTC. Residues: CSVEAKNIQYF.